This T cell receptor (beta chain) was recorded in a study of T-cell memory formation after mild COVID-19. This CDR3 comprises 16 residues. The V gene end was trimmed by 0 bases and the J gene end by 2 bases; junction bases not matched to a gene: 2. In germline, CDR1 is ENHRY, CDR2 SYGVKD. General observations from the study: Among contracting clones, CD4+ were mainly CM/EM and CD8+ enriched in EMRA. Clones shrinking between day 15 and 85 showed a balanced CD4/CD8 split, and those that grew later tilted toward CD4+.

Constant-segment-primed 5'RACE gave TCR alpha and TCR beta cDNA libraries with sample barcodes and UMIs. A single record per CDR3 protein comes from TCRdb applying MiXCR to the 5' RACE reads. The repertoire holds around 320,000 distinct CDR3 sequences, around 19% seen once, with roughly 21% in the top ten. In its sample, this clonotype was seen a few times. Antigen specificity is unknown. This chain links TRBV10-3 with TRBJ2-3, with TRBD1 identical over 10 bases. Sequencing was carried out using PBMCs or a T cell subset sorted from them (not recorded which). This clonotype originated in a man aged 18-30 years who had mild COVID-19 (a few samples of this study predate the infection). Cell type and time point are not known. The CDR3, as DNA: TGTGCCATCAGTGAGTCGGGGACAGGGGCCACAGATACGCAGTATTTT. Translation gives CAISESGTGATDTQYF.